This passage covers 22 T cell receptor beta chains from one sample sequenced in a study of shared clonotypes between healthy human individuals. The assay was immunoSEQ multiplex PCR, and TCRdb's table has in-frame clones only and misses some. Among around 1,000,000 clones, 60% to 85% were seen once, and the ten largest hold about 0.94%. Input material: memory CD4+ T cells from PBMCs. Subset in this sample: CD45RA-negative fraction. The origin of the receptors is a man aged 18 to 29 in good health. Some clones in this sample may be carry-over from other donors' samples.

The rearrangement uses TRBV28 and TRBJ2-7; TRBD1 matches 8 bases. Trimming removed 7 bases from V and 2 bases from J; junction bases left unmatched: 7. Germline CDR1 and CDR2: MDHEN and SYDVKM. CDR3 size: 14 residues. CDR3 DNA sequence: TGTGCCAGCATCAACGGACAGGGAGCCTACGAGCAGTACTTC. Translation gives CASINGQGAYEQYF.

The genes are TRBV6-5 and TRBJ2-7; 8 positions match TRBD1. The CDR3 extends over 14 amino acids. J was trimmed by 3 bases and V by 6 bases; bases with no gene match: 7. Germline V lookup: CDR1 MNHEY, CDR2 SVGAGI. The CDR3 loop is CASRPGQGFYEQYF. The CDR3 DNA is TGTGCCAGCAGGCCCGGACAGGGATTCTACGAGCAGTACTTC.

CDR3 region: CASSYEGTKNTEAFF. CDR3 nucleotide sequence: TGTGCCAGCAGTTACGAGGGGACCAAGAACACTGAAGCTTTCTTT. The chain employs TRBV6-5 and TRBJ1-1; D perhaps matches TRBD1 (5 bases). Germline V gives CDR1 MNHEY, CDR2 SVGAGI. Trimming cost V 2 bases and J 1 base, with 11 bases left between them. The CDR3 consists of 15 residues.

This clone was seen once. The chain links TRBV7-2 to TRBJ2-3, with TRBD2 identical over 7 bases. The CDR3 has 15 amino acids. From germline, CDR1 is SGHTA and CDR2 FQGNSA. With V trimmed by 5 bases and J by 5 bases, 10 bases remained unmatched. The CDR3 loop reads CASSTTSGVLDTQYF. Here the CDR3 DNA reads TGTGCCAGCAGCACAACAAGCGGGGTTTTAGATACGCAGTATTTT.

The chain carries TRBV7-3 and TRBJ2-5, with D possibly matching TRBD1 (6 bases). Germline V gene sequence: CDR1 SGHTA, CDR2 FQGTGA. Trimming cost V 5 bases and J 4 bases, with 11 bases left between them. The CDR3 extends over 13 amino acids. The CDR3 is CASSQGSSETQYF. The CDR3 region has the DNA TGTGCCAGCAGCCAGGGGAGCTCAGAGACCCAGTACTTC. Using reference TRBV7-3 and TRBJ2-5 for the parts outside the CDR3, the full variable domain is GAGVSQTPSNKVTEKGKYVELRCDPISGHTALYWYRQSLGQGPEFLIYFQGTGAADDSGLPNDRFFAVRPEGSVSTLKIQRTERGDSAVYLCASSQGSSETQYFGPGTRLLVL.

The chain is built from TRBV7-3 and TRBJ2-1; weak D call: TRBD1 (6 bases). There are 13 residues in the CDR3. V was trimmed by 6 bases and J by 15 bases, leaving 21 bases between them. Germline V gene sequence: CDR1 SGHTA, CDR2 FQGTGA. CDR3 nucleotides: TGTGCCAGCAGTTTCGCCCCGGACAGCTCTCTGTTCTTC. Amino acids: CASSFAPDSSLFF.

This clone has a single count. V usage is TRBV10-1 and J usage is TRBJ2-5, with TRBD1 matching 12 bases. The CDR3 is 15 amino acids. The germline gives CDR1 WNHNN, CDR2 SYGVQD (reference sequence). The ends lost 5 bases at V and 5 bases at J; junction bases unmatched: 6. CDR3: CASSTGTGGRETQYF. The CDR3 region has the DNA TGCGCCAGCAGTACCGGGACAGGGGGCCGGGAGACCCAGTACTTC.

The V call is TRBV5-1, the J call TRBJ2-5; the match to TRBD1 covers 8 bases. The length of the CDR3 is 17 residues. Losses at the gene ends were 0 bases for V and 0 bases for J; bases not matched to a gene: 7. Per germline, CDR1 SGHRS and CDR2 YFSETQ. CDR3 sequence (DNA): TGCGCCAGCAGCTTGGGATCGAACAGGGGGTACCAAGAGACCCAGTACTTC. Encoded protein: CASSLGSNRGYQETQYF.

The chain couples TRBV28 to TRBJ2-1, with 7 positions matching TRBD1. Germline CDR1 is MDHEN and CDR2 is SYDVKM. The CDR3 consists of 17 residues. Trimming cost V 3 bases and J 0 bases; bases outside gene matches: 8. CDR3 nucleotides: TGTGCCAGCAGTTTTAGGCGAGGGGACAGCTCCTACAATGAGCAGTTCTTC. It encodes CASSFRRGDSSYNEQFF.

V gene TRBV4-2 combines with J gene TRBJ1-2; the D gene is possibly TRBD1 (6 bases). CDR1 and CDR2 from the germline V gene are LGHNA and YNFKEQ. The V and J ends lost 3 bases and 6 bases respectively, with 11 bases between them. The CDR3 runs 13 residues. CDR3 nucleotides: TGTGCCAGCAGCCAGGCAGGGGTTGATGGCTACACCTTC. Its translation: CASSQAGVDGYTF.

The chain recombines TRBV5-6 with TRBJ1-2; D unclear. The germline gives CDR1 SGHDT, CDR2 YYEEEE. CDR3 length equals 12 residues. V dropped 2 bases and J dropped 7 bases, with 9 bases sitting between them. The CDR3 DNA reads TGTGCCAGCAGCTTCCCACCGGGTGGCTACACCTTC. It specifies CASSFPPGGYTF.

In this sample, this clone turned up many times. J is TRBJ2-5 and V is TRBV28, with D possibly matching TRBD1 (5 bases). The CDR3 is 14 amino acids. Trimming stripped 2 bases from V and 1 base from J, with 8 bases between. The germline V gene has CDR1 MDHEN and CDR2 SYDVKM. DNA for the CDR3: TGTGCCAGCAGTTTAGGGGCGGTCCAAGAGACCCAGTACTTC. The encoded protein is CASSLGAVQETQYF.

This clone occurred a few times. The chain's CDR3 is CASSYPGSAEAFF. CDR3 nucleotides: TGTGCCAGCAGTTACCCGGGTTCGGCTGAAGCTTTCTTT. The V call is TRBV6-5, the J call TRBJ1-1; no firm D call. The CDR3 runs to 13 residues. From germline, CDR1 is MNHEY and CDR2 SVGAGI. Trimming removed 2 bases at V and 6 bases at J, with 10 bases between.

This clone was recorded once. The chain is built from TRBV28 and TRBJ2-5; 9 positions match TRBD2. The CDR3 runs to 13 residues. Germline lookup yields CDR1 MDHEN and CDR2 SYDVKM. With V trimmed by 7 bases and J by 5 bases, 5 bases remained unmatched. CDR3 in amino acids: CASIQREAETQYF. CDR3 in DNA: TGTGCCAGCATCCAGCGGGAGGCCGAGACCCAGTACTTC.

The rearrangement joins TRBV7-3 to TRBJ2-6; tentative D call: TRBD1 (6 bases). CDR3 size: 19 residues. With 5 bases removed from V and 0 bases from J, the gap between germline ends came to 20 bases. The germline V gene encodes CDR1 SGHTA and CDR2 FQGTGA. The CDR3, as DNA: TGTGCCAGCAGCCTCACGTCGCGACAGGACCACTCTGGGGCCAACGTCCTGACTTTC. Translating it yields CASSLTSRQDHSGANVLTF.

The V gene is TRBV7-8, the J gene TRBJ2-2; D could derive from TRBD1 or TRBD2 (5 bases each). Trimming cost V 5 bases and J 2 bases, with 12 bases left between them. Germline CDR1 reads SGHVS; CDR2 reads FQNEAQ. The CDR3 covers 15 residues. CDR3: CASSPSGPNTGELFF. CDR3 bases: TGTGCCAGCAGCCCCTCGGGACCTAACACCGGGGAGCTGTTTTTT.

V and J are TRBV7-3 and TRBJ2-2; D unresolved. This CDR3 is 13 amino acids long. Germline V gene sequence: CDR1 SGHTA, CDR2 FQGTGA. V was clipped by 5 bases and J by 7 bases, with 11 bases between them. The CDR3 loop reads CASSPKGGGELFF. For the CDR3, the DNA is TGTGCCAGCAGCCCCAAGGGTGGCGGGGAGCTGTTTTTT.

This sequence joins TRBV5-8 and TRBJ1-1; the D is unclear. This CDR3 is built from 13 residues. Germline CDR1 reads SGHTS; CDR2 reads YDEGEE. V was shortened by 4 bases and J by 0 bases, with 7 bases between the two germline ends. In DNA, the CDR3 is TGTGCCAGCAGCGAAGTATTGAACACTGAAGCTTTCTTT. It translates to CASSEVLNTEAFF.

The chain links TRBV2 to TRBJ1-5; 8 bases line up with TRBD1. V shed 10 bases, J shed 6 bases, and the junction held 17 bases outside the gene matches. Per germline, CDR1 SNHLY and CDR2 FYNNEI. The length of the CDR3 is 16 residues. This chain's CDR3 is CATRAQGARLGQPQHF. In nucleotides, the CDR3 is TGTGCCACCCGGGCGCAGGGGGCTAGGTTGGGTCAGCCCCAGCATTTT. The entire variable domain, with the rest obtained from reference TRBV2 and TRBJ1-5, is as follows: EPEVTQTPSHQVTQMGQEVILRCVPISNHLYFYWYRQILGQKVEFLVSFYNNEISEKSEIFDDQFSVERPDGSNFTLKIRSTKLEDSAMYFCATRAQGARLGQPQHFGDGTRLSIL.

A single count supports this clone. This chain links TRBV5-1 with TRBJ2-1, with a tentative D call TRBD2 (5 bases). Germline assignment: CDR1 SGHRS and CDR2 YFSETQ. Trimming left V 1 base short and J 0 bases short, with 11 bases between. The CDR3 length is 16 residues. CDR3 amino acids: CASSLLLGSSYNEQFF. The CDR3 DNA reads TGCGCCAGCAGCTTGTTATTGGGGAGCTCCTACAATGAGCAGTTCTTC.

V usage is TRBV11-2 and J usage is TRBJ2-3; D is uncertain. The CDR3 contains 15 residues. In germline, CDR1 is SGHAT, CDR2 FQNNGV. Trimming removed 5 bases from V and 1 base from J, with 13 bases in between. The CDR3 loop reads CASSLPTGRTDTQYF. The CDR3 DNA reads TGTGCCAGCAGCCTCCCGACCGGCCGCACAGATACGCAGTATTTT.

The genes are TRBV11-3 and TRBJ2-3; TRBD2 agrees at 11 bases. Germline lookup yields CDR1 SGHNT and CDR2 YENEEA. The length of the CDR3 is 17 residues. J was trimmed by 1 base and V by 1 base; bases with no gene match: 4. This CDR3 is CASSLGPGLAGTDTQYF. The CDR3 DNA reads TGTGCCAGCAGCTTAGGTCCGGGACTAGCGGGCACAGATACGCAGTATTTT.